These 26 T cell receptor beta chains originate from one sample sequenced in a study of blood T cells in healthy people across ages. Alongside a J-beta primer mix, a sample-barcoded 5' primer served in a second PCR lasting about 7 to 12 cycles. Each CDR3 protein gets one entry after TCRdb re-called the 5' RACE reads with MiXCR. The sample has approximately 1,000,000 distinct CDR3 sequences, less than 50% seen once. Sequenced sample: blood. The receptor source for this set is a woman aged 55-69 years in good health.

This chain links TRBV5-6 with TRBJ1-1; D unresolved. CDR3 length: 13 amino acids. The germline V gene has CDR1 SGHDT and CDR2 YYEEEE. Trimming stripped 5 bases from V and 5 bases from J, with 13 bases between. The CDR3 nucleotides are TGTGCCAGCAGGGGTAGGGAGAGGACTGAAGCTTTCTTT. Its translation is CASRGRERTEAFF.

The CDR3 DNA sequence: TGTGCCAGCAGTTACGGGACTAGAACTTCCGAGCAGTACTTC. It translates to CASSYGTRTSEQYF. The chain recombines TRBV6-6 with TRBJ2-5; TRBD2 aligns across 8 bases. The DNA end is more similar to TRBJ2-7, so the J call may be wrong. The CDR3 has 14 residues. CDR1 and CDR2 from the germline V gene are MNHNY and SVGAGI (reference sequence).

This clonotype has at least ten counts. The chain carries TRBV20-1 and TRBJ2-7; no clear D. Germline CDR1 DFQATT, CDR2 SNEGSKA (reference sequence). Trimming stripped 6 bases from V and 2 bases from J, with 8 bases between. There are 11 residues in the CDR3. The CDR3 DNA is TGCAGTGCCGGAACCACCTACGAGCAGTACTTC. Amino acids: CSAGTTYEQYF.

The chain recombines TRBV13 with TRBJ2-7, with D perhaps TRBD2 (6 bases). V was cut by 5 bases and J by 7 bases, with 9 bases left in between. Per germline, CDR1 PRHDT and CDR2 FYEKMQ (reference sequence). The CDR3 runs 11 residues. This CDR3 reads CASSLREEQYF. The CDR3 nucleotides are TGTGCCAGCAGCCTCCGGGAGGAGCAGTACTTC.

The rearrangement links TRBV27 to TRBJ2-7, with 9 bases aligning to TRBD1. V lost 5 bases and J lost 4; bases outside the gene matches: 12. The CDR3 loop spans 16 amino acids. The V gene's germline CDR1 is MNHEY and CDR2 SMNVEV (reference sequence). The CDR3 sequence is CASSRLPTQGAYEQYF. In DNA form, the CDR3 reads TGTGCCAGCAGTCGCCTTCCTACACAGGGGGCGTACGAGCAGTACTTC.

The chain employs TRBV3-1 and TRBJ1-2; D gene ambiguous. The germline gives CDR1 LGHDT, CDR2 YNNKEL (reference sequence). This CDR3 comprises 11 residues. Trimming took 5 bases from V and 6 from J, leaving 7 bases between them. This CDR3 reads CASSYRHGYTF. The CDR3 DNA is TGTGCCAGCAGCTACCGACATGGCTACACCTTC.

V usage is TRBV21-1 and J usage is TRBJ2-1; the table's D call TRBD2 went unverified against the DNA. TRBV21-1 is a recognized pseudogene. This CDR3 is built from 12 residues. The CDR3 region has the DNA TGTGCCAGCAGCATCATGAATGGACTGCAGTTCTTC. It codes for CASSIMNGLQFF.

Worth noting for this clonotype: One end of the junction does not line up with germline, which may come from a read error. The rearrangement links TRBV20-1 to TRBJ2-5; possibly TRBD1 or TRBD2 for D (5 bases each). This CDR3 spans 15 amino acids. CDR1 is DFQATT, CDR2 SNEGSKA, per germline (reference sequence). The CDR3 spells CGAARDPSGSETQYF. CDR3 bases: TGCGGTGCTGCCCGGGACCCAAGCGGTTCCGAGACCCAGTACTTC.

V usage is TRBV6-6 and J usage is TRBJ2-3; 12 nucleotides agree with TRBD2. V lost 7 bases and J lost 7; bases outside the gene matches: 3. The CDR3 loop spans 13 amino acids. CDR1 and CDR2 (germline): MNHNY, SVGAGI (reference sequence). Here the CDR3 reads CASMLAGGYTQYF. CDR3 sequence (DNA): TGTGCCAGCATGCTAGCGGGAGGGTATACGCAGTATTTT.

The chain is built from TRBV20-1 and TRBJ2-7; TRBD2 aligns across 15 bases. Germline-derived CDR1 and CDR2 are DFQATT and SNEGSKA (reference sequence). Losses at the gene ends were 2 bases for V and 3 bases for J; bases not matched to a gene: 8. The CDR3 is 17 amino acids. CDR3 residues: CSARSGTSGRPLYEQYF. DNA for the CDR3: TGCAGTGCTAGAAGCGGGACTAGCGGGAGGCCCCTCTACGAGCAGTACTTC.

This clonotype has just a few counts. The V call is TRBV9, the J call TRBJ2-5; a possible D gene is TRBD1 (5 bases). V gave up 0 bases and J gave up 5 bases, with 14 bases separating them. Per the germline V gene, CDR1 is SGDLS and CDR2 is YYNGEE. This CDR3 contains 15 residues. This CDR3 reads CASSVVVGAWETQYF. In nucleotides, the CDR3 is TGTGCCAGCAGCGTAGTGGTAGGGGCGTGGGAGACCCAGTACTTC.

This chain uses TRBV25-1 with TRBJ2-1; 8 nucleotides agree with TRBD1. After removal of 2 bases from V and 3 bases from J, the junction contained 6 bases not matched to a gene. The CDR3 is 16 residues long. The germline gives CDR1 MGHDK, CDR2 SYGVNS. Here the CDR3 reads CASSEVGQDFYNEQFF. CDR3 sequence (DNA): TGTGCCAGCAGTGAAGTGGGACAGGACTTCTACAATGAGCAGTTCTTC.

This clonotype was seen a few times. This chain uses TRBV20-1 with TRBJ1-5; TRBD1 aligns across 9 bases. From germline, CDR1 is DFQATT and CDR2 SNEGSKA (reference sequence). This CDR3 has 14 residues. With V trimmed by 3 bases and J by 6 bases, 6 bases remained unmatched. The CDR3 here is CSASPTGGGQPQHF. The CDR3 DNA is TGCAGTGCTAGTCCTACAGGGGGCGGTCAGCCCCAGCATTTT.

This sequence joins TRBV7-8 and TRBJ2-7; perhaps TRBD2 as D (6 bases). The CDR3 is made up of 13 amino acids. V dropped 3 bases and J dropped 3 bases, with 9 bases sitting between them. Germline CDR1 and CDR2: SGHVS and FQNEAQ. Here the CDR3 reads CASSFRLGYEQYF. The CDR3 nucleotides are TGTGCCAGCAGCTTTCGACTAGGCTACGAGCAGTACTTC.

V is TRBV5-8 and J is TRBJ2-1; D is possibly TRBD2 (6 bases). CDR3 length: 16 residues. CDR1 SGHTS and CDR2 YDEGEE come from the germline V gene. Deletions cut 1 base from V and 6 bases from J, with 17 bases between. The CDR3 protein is CASSLSIGSPTNEQFF. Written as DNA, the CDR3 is TGTGCCAGCAGCTTGTCTATCGGGAGTCCGACCAATGAGCAGTTCTTC. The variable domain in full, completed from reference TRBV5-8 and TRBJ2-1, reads EAGVTQSPTHLIKTRGQQATLRCSPISGHTSVYWYQQALGLGLQFLLWYDEGEERNRGNFPPRFSGRQFPNYSSELNVNALELEDSALYLCASSLSIGSPTNEQFFGPGTRLTVL.

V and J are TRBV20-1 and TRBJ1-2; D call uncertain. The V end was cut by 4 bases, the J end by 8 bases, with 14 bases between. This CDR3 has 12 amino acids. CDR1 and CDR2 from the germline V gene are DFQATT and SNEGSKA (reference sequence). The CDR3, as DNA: TGCAGTGCTACCATGGGCCTTATGGGCTACACCTTC. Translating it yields CSATMGLMGYTF.

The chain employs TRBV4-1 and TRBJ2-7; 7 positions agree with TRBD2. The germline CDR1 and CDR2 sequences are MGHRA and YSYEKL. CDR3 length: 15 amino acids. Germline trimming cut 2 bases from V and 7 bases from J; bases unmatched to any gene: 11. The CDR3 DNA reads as TGCGCCAGCAGCCAAAAAAGCGGGGACTACAATGAGCAGTACTTC. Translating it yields CASSQKSGDYNEQYF.

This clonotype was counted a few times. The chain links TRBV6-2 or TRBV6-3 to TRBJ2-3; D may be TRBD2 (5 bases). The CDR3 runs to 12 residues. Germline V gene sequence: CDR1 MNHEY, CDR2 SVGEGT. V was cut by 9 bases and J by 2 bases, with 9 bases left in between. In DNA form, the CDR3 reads TGTGCCAGTCGGCGGGTCACAGATACGCAGTATTTT. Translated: CASRRVTDTQYF.

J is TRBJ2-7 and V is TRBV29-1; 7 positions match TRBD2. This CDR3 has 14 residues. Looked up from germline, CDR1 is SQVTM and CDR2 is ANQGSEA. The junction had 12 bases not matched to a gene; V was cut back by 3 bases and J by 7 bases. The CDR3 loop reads CSVDREDGYNEQYF. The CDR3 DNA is TGCAGCGTTGATCGGGAGGACGGCTACAATGAGCAGTACTTC.

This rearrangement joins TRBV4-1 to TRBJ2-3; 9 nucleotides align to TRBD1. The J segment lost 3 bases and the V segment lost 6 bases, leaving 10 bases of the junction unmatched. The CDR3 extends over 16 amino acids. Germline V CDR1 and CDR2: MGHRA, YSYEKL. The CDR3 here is CASRRPGTGLTDTQYF. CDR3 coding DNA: TGCGCCAGCAGACGTCCCGGGACAGGGTTGACAGATACGCAGTATTTT.

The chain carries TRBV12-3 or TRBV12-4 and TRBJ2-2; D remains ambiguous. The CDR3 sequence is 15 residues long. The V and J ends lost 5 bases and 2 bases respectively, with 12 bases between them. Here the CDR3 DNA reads TGTGCCAGCAGTCCATTTAGACTTAACACCGGGGAGCTGTTTTTT. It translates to CASSPFRLNTGELFF.

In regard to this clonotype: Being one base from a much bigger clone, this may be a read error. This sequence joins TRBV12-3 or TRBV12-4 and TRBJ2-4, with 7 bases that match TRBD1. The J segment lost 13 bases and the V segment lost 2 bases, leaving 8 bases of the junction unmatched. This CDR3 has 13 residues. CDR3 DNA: TGTGCCAGCAGTTTAACAGGGGAGTACGGGCAGTACTTC. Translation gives CASSLTGEYGQYF.

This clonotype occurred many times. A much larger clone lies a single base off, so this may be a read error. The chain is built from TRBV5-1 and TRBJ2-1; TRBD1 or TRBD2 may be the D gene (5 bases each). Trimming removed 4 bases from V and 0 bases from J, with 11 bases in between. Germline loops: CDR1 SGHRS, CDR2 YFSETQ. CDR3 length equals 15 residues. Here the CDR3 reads CASSPAGSSYNEQFF. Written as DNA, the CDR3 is TGCGCCAGCAGCCCAGCAGGGAGCTCCTACAATGAGCAGTTCTTC.

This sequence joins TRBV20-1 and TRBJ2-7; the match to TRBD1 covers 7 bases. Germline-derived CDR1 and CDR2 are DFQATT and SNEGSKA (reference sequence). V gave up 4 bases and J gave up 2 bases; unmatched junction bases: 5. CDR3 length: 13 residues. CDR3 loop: CSAKSQGTYEQYF. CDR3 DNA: TGCAGTGCTAAATCACAGGGGACCTACGAGCAGTACTTC.

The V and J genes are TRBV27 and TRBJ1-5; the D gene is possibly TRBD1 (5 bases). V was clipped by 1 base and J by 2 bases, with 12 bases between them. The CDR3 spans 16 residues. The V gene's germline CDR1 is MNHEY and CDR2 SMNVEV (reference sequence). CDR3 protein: CASSLYSRVGNQPQHF. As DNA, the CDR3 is TGTGCCAGCAGTTTATATTCCAGGGTAGGCAATCAGCCCCAGCATTTT.

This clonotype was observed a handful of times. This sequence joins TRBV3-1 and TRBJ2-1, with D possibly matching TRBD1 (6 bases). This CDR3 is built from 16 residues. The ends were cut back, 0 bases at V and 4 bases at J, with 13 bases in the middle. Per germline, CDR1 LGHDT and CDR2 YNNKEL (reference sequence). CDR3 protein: CASSQDGGRGYNEQFF. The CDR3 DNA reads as TGTGCCAGCAGCCAAGATGGAGGCAGGGGATACAATGAGCAGTTCTTC.